This paragraph reports one T cell receptor (beta chain). V was pared by 3 bases and J by 2 bases, with 23 bases between. The CDR3 runs to 19 residues. Per germline, CDR1 SNHLY and CDR2 FYNNEI. The table came from immunoSEQ multiplex PCR; TCRdb's copy has only in-frame clones and leaves some out. Of 95,000 to 110,000 clones in the sample, less than 95% were seen once. The data belong to a study of T cell changes during pregnancy in multiple sclerosis. V is TRBV2 and J is TRBJ2-1, with D tentatively TRBD1 (6 bases). This TCR came from a female donor in good health, enrolled as a control in a pregnancy study. The input for sequencing was peripheral blood, taken in the third trimester of pregnancy. CDR3 nucleotide sequence: TGTGCCAGCAGTGAGAGAGGTGTGACAGGCTCTATGCCCTACAATGAGCAGTTCTTC. As protein: CASSERGVTGSMPYNEQFF.